This T cell receptor beta chain emerged from a study of blood T cell repertoires in COVID-19. The CDR3 is made up of 15 amino acids. V lost 4 bases, J lost 9 bases, and 9 bases stayed unmatched. Germline V gives CDR1 SGHRS, CDR2 YFSETQ. Here immunoSEQ multiplex PCR was the method, and the copy in TCRdb shows in-frame clones only, minus some. The repertoire has under 200,000 clones, 75% to 85% of them found once; the top ten carry roughly 3.4%. The clonotype was recovered from a woman in her fifties or sixties who had recovered from COVID-19. V gene TRBV5-1 combines with J gene TRBJ1-6, with 8 positions matching TRBD1. Material: PBMCs or T cells enriched from blood (not recorded which). The CDR3 sequence is CASSGATGGGSPLHF. The CDR3, as DNA: TGCGCCAGCAGCGGGGCTACAGGGGGAGGTTCACCCCTCCACTTT.